These T cell receptor beta chains were read from a single sample in a study of regulatory T cells in long-lasting Graves disease. TCRdb ran MiXCR on the multiplex PCR reads and lists one entry per CDR3 protein. The sample records 540,000 or so distinct CDR3 sequences, 13% being singletons. The sample was also linked to a second study, of T cells in Graves' hyperthyroidism and ophthalmopathy.

Sequences were derived from peripheral blood mononuclear cells (PBMCs), sampled at new diagnosis, from a patient treated with antithyroid drugs. The origin of the receptors is a man aged 25-45 years with Graves disease. Each CDR3 is given with its conserved first and last residue. The D gene is left open where the match is weak. A clone size is listed for some rows: how often the clone was seen (once, few, many), or a class if it is expanded.

clone size: many
J gene: TRBJ1-1
V gene: TRBV19
D gene: NA
CDR3 protein: CASSIRREAFF
CDR3 DNA: TGTGCCAGTAGTATTCGAAGAGAAGCTTTCTTT

clone size: few
J gene: TRBJ2-3
V gene: TRBV27
D gene: NA
CDR3 protein: CASRQVPYTDTQYF
CDR3 DNA: TGTGCCAGCAGACAGGTTCCCTACACAGATACGCAGTATTTT

clone size: NA
J gene: TRBJ2-7
V gene: TRBV20-1
D gene: TRBD2
CDR3 protein: CSAGVPSGSFEQYF
CDR3 DNA: TGCAGTGCTGGGGTCCCTAGCGGGAGTTTCGAGCAGTACTTC

clone size: few
J gene: TRBJ1-5
V gene: TRBV5-5
D gene: NA
CDR3 protein: CASSLRALEGWASNSNQPQHF
CDR3 DNA: TGTGCCAGCAGCTTGAGGGCCCTGGAGGGCTGGGCCAGTAATTCCAATCAGCCCCAGCATTTT

clone size: many
J gene: TRBJ2-1
V gene: TRBV15
D gene: TRBD2
CDR3 protein: CATSSLSGTSGYNEQFF
CDR3 DNA: TGTGCCACCAGCAGTCTCTCCGGGACTAGCGGTTACAATGAGCAGTTCTTC

clone size: many
J gene: TRBJ2-6
V gene: TRBV5-1
D gene: TRBD2
CDR3 protein: CASSLVGLAGSGANVLTF
CDR3 DNA: TGCGCCAGCAGCTTGGTTGGACTAGCGGGATCTGGGGCCAACGTCCTGACTTTC

clone size: NA
J gene: TRBJ2-3
V gene: TRBV4-2
D gene: NA
CDR3 protein: CASSQGLGDPLTDTQYF
CDR3 DNA: TGTGCCAGCAGCCAAGGTCTTGGGGACCCCCTCACAGATACGCAGTATTTT

clone size: few
J gene: TRBJ1-3
V gene: TRBV12-3/TRBV12-4
D gene: NA
CDR3 protein: CASSLGNYGNTIYF
CDR3 DNA: TGTGCCAGCAGTTTAGGTAACTATGGAAACACCATATATTTT

clone size: NA
J gene: TRBJ2-4
V gene: TRBV27
D gene: NA
CDR3 protein: CASSLGAGGAKNIQYF
CDR3 DNA: TGTGCCAGCAGTTTAGGGGCAGGGGGGGCCAAAAACATTCAGTACTTC

clone size: NA
J gene: TRBJ1-1
V gene: TRBV5-1
D gene: NA
CDR3 protein: CASSLFGSEAFF
CDR3 DNA: TGCGCCAGCAGCTTGTTTGGGTCGGAAGCTTTCTTT

clone size: few
J gene: TRBJ1-1
V gene: TRBV10-1
D gene: NA
CDR3 protein: CASSDYSRAFF
CDR3 DNA: TGCGCCAGCAGTGACTACAGTAGGGCTTTCTTT

clone size: few
J gene: TRBJ2-3
V gene: TRBV2
D gene: NA
CDR3 protein: CASSEVRRSTDTQYF
CDR3 DNA: TGTGCCAGCAGTGAGGTACGGAGATCCACAGATACGCAGTATTTT

clone size: many
J gene: TRBJ2-5
V gene: TRBV20-1
D gene: NA
CDR3 protein: CSAGSRPSRALQETQYF
CDR3 DNA: TGCAGTGCTGGCTCCCGCCCCTCCCGGGCCCTTCAAGAGACCCAGTACTTC

clone size: few
J gene: TRBJ1-3
V gene: TRBV5-1
D gene: NA
CDR3 protein: CASSLVRGGSSGNTIYF
CDR3 DNA: TGCGCCAGCAGCTTGGTCCGAGGGGGGAGCTCTGGAAACACCATATATTTT

clone size: few
J gene: TRBJ2-7
V gene: TRBV30
D gene: TRBD1
CDR3 protein: CAGATGGTYEQYF
CDR3 DNA: TGTGCCGGAGCGACAGGGGGAACCTACGAGCAGTACTTC

clone size: NA
J gene: TRBJ2-3
V gene: TRBV18
D gene: NA
CDR3 protein: CASSPGGSDTDTQYF
CDR3 DNA: TGTGCCAGCTCCCCCGGCGGGTCAGACACAGATACGCAGTATTTT

clone size: many
J gene: TRBJ2-1
V gene: TRBV7-8
D gene: NA
CDR3 protein: CASSLAFASRNEQFF
CDR3 DNA: TGTGCCAGCAGCTTAGCGTTCGCCTCAAGGAATGAGCAGTTCTTC

clone size: NA
J gene: TRBJ2-7
V gene: TRBV5-1
D gene: TRBD2
CDR3 protein: CASSGKGLADYEQYF
CDR3 DNA: TGCGCCAGCAGCGGAAAGGGACTAGCAGACTACGAGCAGTACTTC

clone size: many
J gene: TRBJ2-1
V gene: TRBV4-2
D gene: NA
CDR3 protein: CASSQEDGLGAYNEQFF
CDR3 DNA: TGTGCCAGCAGCCAAGAGGACGGCCTGGGGGCATACAATGAGCAGTTCTTC

clone size: NA
J gene: TRBJ1-2
V gene: TRBV20-1
D gene: NA
CDR3 protein: CSATPEYGYTF
CDR3 DNA: TGCAGTGCTACTCCTGAGTATGGCTACACCTTC

clone size: NA
J gene: TRBJ1-6
V gene: TRBV18
D gene: NA
CDR3 protein: CASSPRNSPLHF
CDR3 DNA: TGTGCCAGCTCACCTAGAAATTCACCCCTCCACTTT

clone size: many
J gene: TRBJ2-5
V gene: TRBV5-1
D gene: TRBD1
CDR3 protein: CASSPTWTGEETQYF
CDR3 DNA: TGCGCCAGCAGCCCCACATGGACAGGTGAAGAGACCCAGTACTTC

clone size: NA
J gene: TRBJ2-1
V gene: TRBV5-1
D gene: TRBD2
CDR3 protein: CASGTSGYNEQFF
CDR3 DNA: TGCGCCAGCGGGACTAGCGGTTACAATGAGCAGTTCTTC

clone size: many
J gene: TRBJ2-5
V gene: TRBV20-1
D gene: TRBD2
CDR3 protein: CSARRTSGTETQYF
CDR3 DNA: TGCAGTGCTAGAAGGACTAGCGGGACGGAGACCCAGTACTTC

clone size: many
J gene: TRBJ2-1
V gene: TRBV12-3/TRBV12-4
D gene: NA
CDR3 protein: CASSLERRRDNNEQFF
CDR3 DNA: TGTGCCAGCAGTTTAGAGCGGCGGAGGGACAACAATGAGCAGTTCTTC

clone size: many
J gene: TRBJ2-7
V gene: TRBV5-6
D gene: NA
CDR3 protein: CASSFGFSSYEQYF
CDR3 DNA: TGTGCCAGCAGCTTTGGCTTCAGCTCCTACGAGCAGTACTTC

clone size: NA
J gene: TRBJ1-2
V gene: TRBV7-9
D gene: NA
CDR3 protein: CASSYQRGLSGYTF
CDR3 DNA: TGTGCCAGCAGCTACCAGCGGGGATTGTCTGGCTACACCTTC

clone size: many
J gene: TRBJ1-5
V gene: TRBV28
D gene: NA
CDR3 protein: CASRGGSNQPQHF
CDR3 DNA: TGTGCCAGCAGGGGGGGAAGCAATCAGCCCCAGCATTTT

clone size: NA
J gene: TRBJ2-3
V gene: TRBV3-1
D gene: NA
CDR3 protein: CASSQVVADTQYF
CDR3 DNA: TGTGCCAGCAGCCAAGTCGTGGCAGATACGCAGTATTTT

clone size: few
J gene: TRBJ1-5
V gene: TRBV6-1
D gene: TRBD1
CDR3 protein: CASSEQGGSQPQHF
CDR3 DNA: TGTGCCAGCAGTGAACAGGGGGGTAGTCAGCCCCAGCATTTT

clone size: many
J gene: TRBJ1-2
V gene: TRBV15
D gene: TRBD1
CDR3 protein: CATGSPRTGGMDGYTF
CDR3 DNA: TGTGCCACCGGTTCCCCCAGGACAGGGGGGATGGATGGCTACACCTTC

clone size: many
J gene: TRBJ2-7
V gene: TRBV5-1
D gene: TRBD1
CDR3 protein: CASSPGTGGFYEQYF
CDR3 DNA: TGCGCCAGCAGCCCTGGGACAGGGGGCTTTTACGAGCAGTACTTC

clone size: many
J gene: TRBJ1-1
V gene: TRBV6-2/TRBV6-3
D gene: NA
CDR3 protein: CASSYSGRSAFF
CDR3 DNA: TGTGCCAGCAGTTATTCGGGACGGAGTGCTTTCTTT

clone size: NA
J gene: TRBJ1-5
V gene: TRBV11-2
D gene: TRBD1
CDR3 protein: CASSLGYETGEGNQPQHF
CDR3 DNA: TGTGCCAGCAGCTTGGGGTATGAGACAGGGGAAGGCAATCAGCCCCAGCATTTT

clone size: few
J gene: TRBJ1-4
V gene: TRBV5-1
D gene: TRBD1
CDR3 protein: CASSLDAGTARNPGKLFF
CDR3 DNA: TGCGCCAGCAGCTTGGACGCCGGGACAGCGAGAAACCCTGGAAAACTGTTTTTT

clone size: many
J gene: TRBJ2-3
V gene: TRBV5-1
D gene: NA
CDR3 protein: CASGPLPWSRRSTDTQYF
CDR3 DNA: TGCGCCAGCGGACCTCTCCCGTGGAGTAGGAGGAGCACAGATACGCAGTATTTT

clone size: many
J gene: TRBJ2-3
V gene: TRBV12-3/TRBV12-4
D gene: TRBD2
CDR3 protein: CASRRGLAGRSDTQYF
CDR3 DNA: TGTGCCAGCAGGCGCGGACTAGCGGGAAGGTCAGATACGCAGTATTTT

clone size: many
J gene: TRBJ2-7
V gene: TRBV7-9
D gene: TRBD1
CDR3 protein: CACSGGQGAYEQYF
CDR3 DNA: TGTGCCTGCAGCGGGGGACAGGGGGCCTACGAGCAGTACTTC

clone size: few
J gene: TRBJ2-2
V gene: TRBV5-1
D gene: NA
CDR3 protein: CASSLGATTGELFF
CDR3 DNA: TGCGCCAGCAGCTTGGGGGCCACCACCGGGGAGCTGTTTTTT

clone size: many
J gene: TRBJ2-5
V gene: TRBV30
D gene: NA
CDR3 protein: CAWRTKGEVTQYF
CDR3 DNA: TGTGCCTGGAGGACTAAGGGAGAGGTGACCCAGTACTTC

clone size: many
J gene: TRBJ1-1
V gene: TRBV5-1
D gene: TRBD1
CDR3 protein: CASSLVPGQQNTEAFF
CDR3 DNA: TGCGCCAGCAGCTTGGTTCCGGGACAGCAGAACACTGAAGCTTTCTTT

clone size: many
J gene: TRBJ1-2
V gene: TRBV6-2/TRBV6-3
D gene: TRBD1
CDR3 protein: CASSPGTGNGYTF
CDR3 DNA: TGTGCCAGCAGCCCCGGGACAGGGAACGGCTACACCTTC